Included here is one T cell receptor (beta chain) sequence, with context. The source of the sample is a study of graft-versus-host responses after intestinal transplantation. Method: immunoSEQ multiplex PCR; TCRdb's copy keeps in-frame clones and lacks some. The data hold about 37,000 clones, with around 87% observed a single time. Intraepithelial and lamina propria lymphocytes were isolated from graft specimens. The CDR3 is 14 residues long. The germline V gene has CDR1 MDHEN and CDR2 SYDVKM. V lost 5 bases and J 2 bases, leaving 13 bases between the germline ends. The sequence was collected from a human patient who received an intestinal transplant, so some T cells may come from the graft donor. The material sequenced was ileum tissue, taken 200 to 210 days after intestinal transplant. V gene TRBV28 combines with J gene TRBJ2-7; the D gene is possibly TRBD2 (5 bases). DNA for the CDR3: TGTGCCAGCAGTGTAGGAGGTGGCCCCTACGAGCAGTACTTC. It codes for CASSVGGGPYEQYF.